The clone carrying this TCR beta chain was recorded a few times. This specimen belongs to a study of T-cell memory formation after mild COVID-19. Each CDR3 protein is one row after TCRdb ran MiXCR on the 5' RACE reads. The sample contains under 450,000 distinct CDR3 sequences, 14% of which appear only once. CDR1 and CDR2 from the germline V gene are SGHTA and FQGTGA. The V and J ends lost 5 bases and 9 bases respectively, with 11 bases between them. The CDR3 consists of 12 residues. This chain joins TRBV7-3 and TRBJ2-1; D ambiguous. Sequenced: PBMCs or a T cell subset sorted from them (not recorded which). The clonotype originates from a man aged 18 to 30 who had mild COVID-19 (a few samples of this study predate the infection). Cell type and time point are not known. Here the CDR3 DNA reads TGTGCCAGCAGCATCAAGCCCGGTGAGCAGTTCTTC. It is translated as CASSIKPGEQFF.